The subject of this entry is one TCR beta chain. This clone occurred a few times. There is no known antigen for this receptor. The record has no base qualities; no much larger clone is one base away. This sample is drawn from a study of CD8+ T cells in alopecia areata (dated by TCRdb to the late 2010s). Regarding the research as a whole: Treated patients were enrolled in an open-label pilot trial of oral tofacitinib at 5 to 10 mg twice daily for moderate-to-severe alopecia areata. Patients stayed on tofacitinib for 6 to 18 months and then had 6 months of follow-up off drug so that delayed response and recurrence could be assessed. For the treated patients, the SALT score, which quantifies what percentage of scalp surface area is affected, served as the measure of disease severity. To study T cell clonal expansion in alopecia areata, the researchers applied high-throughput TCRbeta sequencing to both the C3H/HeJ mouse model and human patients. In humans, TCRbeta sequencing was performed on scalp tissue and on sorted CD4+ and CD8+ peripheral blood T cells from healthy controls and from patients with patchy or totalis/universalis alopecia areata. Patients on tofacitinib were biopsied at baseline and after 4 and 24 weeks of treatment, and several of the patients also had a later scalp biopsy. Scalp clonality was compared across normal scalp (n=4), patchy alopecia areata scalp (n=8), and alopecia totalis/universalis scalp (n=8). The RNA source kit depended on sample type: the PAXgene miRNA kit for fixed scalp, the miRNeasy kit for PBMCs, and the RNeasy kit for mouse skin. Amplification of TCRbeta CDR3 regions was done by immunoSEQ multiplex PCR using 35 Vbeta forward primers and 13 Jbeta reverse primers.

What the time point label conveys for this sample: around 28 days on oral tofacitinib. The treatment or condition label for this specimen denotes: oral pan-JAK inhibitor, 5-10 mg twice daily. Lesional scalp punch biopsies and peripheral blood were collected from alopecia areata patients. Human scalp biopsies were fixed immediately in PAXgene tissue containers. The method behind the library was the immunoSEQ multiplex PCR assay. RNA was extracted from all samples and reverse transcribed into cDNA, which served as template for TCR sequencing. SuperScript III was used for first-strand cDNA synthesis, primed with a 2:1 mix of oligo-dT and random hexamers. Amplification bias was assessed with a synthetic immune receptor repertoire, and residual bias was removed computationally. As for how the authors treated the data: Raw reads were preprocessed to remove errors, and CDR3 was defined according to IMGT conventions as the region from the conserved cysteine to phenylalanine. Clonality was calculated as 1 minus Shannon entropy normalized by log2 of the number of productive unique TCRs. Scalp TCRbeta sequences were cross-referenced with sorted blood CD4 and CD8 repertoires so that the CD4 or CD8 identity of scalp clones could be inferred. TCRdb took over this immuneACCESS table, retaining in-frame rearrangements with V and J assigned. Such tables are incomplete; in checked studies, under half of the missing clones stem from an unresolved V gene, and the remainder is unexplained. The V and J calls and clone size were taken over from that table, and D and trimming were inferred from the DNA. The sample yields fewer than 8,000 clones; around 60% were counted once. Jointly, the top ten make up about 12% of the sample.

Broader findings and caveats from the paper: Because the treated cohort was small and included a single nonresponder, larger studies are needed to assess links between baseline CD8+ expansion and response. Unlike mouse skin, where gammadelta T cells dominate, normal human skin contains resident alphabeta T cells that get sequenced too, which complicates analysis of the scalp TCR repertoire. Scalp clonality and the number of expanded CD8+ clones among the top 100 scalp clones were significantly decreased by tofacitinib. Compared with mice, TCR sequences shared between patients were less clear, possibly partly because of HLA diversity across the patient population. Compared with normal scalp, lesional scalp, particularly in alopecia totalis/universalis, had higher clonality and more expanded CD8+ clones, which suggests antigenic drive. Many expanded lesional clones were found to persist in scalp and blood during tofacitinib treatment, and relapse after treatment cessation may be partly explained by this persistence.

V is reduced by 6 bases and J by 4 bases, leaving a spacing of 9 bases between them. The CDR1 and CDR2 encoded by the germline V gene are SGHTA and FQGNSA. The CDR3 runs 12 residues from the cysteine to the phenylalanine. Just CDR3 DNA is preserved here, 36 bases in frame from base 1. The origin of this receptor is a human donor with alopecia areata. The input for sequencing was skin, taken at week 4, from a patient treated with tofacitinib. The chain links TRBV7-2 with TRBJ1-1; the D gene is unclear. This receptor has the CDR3 CASREVPTEAFF. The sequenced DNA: TGTGCCAGCAGAGAGGTTCCCACTGAAGCTTTCTTT.